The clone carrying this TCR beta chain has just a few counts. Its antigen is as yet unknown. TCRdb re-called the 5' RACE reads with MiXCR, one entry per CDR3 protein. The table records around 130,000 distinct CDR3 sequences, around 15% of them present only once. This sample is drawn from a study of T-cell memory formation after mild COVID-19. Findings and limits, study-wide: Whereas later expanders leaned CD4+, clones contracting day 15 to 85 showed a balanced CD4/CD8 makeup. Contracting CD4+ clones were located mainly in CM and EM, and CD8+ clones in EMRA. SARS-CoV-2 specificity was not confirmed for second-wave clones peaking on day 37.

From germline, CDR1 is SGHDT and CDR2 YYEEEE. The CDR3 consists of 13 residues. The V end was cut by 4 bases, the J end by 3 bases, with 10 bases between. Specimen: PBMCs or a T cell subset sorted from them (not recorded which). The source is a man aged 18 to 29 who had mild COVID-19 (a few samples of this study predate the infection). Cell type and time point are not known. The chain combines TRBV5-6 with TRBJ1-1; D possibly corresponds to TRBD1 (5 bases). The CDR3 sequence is CASSGGPYTEAFF. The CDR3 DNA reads TGTGCCAGCAGCGGGGGACCTTACACTGAAGCTTTCTTT.